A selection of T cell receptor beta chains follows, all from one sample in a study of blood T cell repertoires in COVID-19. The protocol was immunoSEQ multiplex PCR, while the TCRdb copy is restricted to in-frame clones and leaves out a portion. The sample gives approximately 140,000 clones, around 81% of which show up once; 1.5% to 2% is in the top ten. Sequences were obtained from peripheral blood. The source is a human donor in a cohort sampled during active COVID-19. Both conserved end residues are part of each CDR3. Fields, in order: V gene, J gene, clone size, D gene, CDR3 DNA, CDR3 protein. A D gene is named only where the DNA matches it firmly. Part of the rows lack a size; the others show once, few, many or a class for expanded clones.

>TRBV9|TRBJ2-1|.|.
TGTGCCAGCAGCGTAAGGGACTCCCCGGCGAATGAGCAGTTCTTC
CASSVRDSPANEQFF
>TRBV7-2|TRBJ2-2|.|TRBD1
TGTGCCAGCAGCTACCAAGGACAGGGGATCCCCGGGGAGCTGTTTTTT
CASSYQGQGIPGELFF
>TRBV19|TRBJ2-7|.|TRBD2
TGTGCCAGTAGTACAGGGACTAGCTCGAATGACGAGCAGTACTTC
CASSTGTSSNDEQYF
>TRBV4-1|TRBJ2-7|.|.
TGCGCCACCCGAGGGCTAGAGGGAGCGGTCGACGAGCAGTACTTC
CATRGLEGAVDEQYF
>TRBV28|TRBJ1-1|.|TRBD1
TGTGCCAGCAGCCGAGGGGGACAGGTCGACCCTGAAGCTTTCTTT
CASSRGGQVDPEAFF
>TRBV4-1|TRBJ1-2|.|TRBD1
TGCGCCAGCAGCCGAATACAGGGGGCGGATCGTGGCTACACCTTC
CASSRIQGADRGYTF
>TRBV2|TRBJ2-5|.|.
TGTGCCAGCATACGGCCCAGCGTCCAAGAGACCCAGTACTTC
CASIRPSVQETQYF
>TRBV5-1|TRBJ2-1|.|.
TGCGCCAGCAGCTTGATTTCGGGGAGAACTCATGGGGTTGAGCAGTTCTTC
CASSLISGRTHGVEQFF
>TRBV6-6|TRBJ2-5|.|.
TGTGCCAGCAGCCAGGGATTCTCACAAGAGACCCAGTACTTC
CASSQGFSQETQYF
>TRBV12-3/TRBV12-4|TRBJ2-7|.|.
TGTGCCAGCAGGCAGGGGAGTGGCGAGCAGTACTTC
CASRQGSGEQYF
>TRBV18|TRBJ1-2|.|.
TGTGCCAGCTCGGAGGCAGCTAACTATGGCTACACCTTC
CASSEAANYGYTF
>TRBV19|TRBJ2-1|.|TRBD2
TGTGCCAGTAGTATAGATCTAATAGCGGGAGGGCGCAATGAGCAGTTCTTC
CASSIDLIAGGRNEQFF
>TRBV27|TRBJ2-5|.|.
TGTGCCAGCAGACCAAACGGGAGTCCCTACCAAGAGACCCAGTACTTC
CASRPNGSPYQETQYF
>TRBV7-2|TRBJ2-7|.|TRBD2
TGTGCCAGCAGCTTAAGGACTAGGGGATCCTACGAGCAGTACTTC
CASSLRTRGSYEQYF
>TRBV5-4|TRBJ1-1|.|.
TGTGCCAGCAGCGACGGGGGGCGAATAACCACTGAAGCTTTCTTT
CASSDGGRITTEAFF
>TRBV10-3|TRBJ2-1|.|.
TGTGCCATCAGTGAAGAGCGGTACAATGAGCAGTTCTTC
CAISEERYNEQFF
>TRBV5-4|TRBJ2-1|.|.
TGTGCCAGCAGCTTAAGGGAGAGTGAGCAGTTCTTC
CASSLRESEQFF
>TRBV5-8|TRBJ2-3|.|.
TGTGCCAGCAGCTTGGGAGTCCGGGGGGATACGCAGTATTTT
CASSLGVRGDTQYF
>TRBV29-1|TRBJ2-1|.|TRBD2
TGCAGCGTTGATGGGGGGTCTAGCGGGAGGGGCAACAATGAGCAGTTCTTC
CSVDGGSSGRGNNEQFF
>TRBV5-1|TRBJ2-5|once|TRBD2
TGCGCCAGCCGGGAGGCCCAAGAGACCCAGTACTTC
CASREAQETQYF
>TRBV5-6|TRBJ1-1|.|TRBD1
TGTGCCAGCAGCTCCCTGACAGGGTCCGCAACTGAAGCTTTCTTT
CASSSLTGSATEAFF
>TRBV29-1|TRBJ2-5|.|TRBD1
TGCAGCGTTGAAGATCGCGGGACAGGGCCGGGGGAGACCCAGTACTTC
CSVEDRGTGPGETQYF
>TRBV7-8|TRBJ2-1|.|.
TGTGCCAGCAGCCCCCGGGTGGAACCGTACAATGAGCAGTTCTTC
CASSPRVEPYNEQFF
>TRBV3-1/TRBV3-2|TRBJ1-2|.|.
TGTGCCAGCAGCCCCGAATATCTCAGGAACGGCTACACCTTC
CASSPEYLRNGYTF
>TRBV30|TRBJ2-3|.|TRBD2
TGTGCCTGGAGTGGTTCTAGCGGGAGGGTGGGAGATACGCAGTATTTT
CAWSGSSGRVGDTQYF
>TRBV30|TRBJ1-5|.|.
TGTGCCTGGAGCACAGGACCTAATCAGCCCCAGCATTTT
CAWSTGPNQPQHF
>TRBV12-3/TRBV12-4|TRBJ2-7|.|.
TGTGCCAGCGGAGATGACTACGAGCAGTACTTC
CASGDDYEQYF
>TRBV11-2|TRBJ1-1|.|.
TGTGCCAGCAGCTTTGGGGAGACTGAAGCTTTCTTT
CASSFGETEAFF
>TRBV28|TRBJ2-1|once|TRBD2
TGTGCCAGCAACTTAGCGGGAGGGATCCGCAATGAGCAGTTCTTC
CASNLAGGIRNEQFF
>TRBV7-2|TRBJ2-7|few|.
TGTGCCAGCAGCCTGACCGCGACAGCCAGCTCCTACGAGCAGTACTTC
CASSLTATASSYEQYF
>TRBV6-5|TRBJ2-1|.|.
TGTGCCAGCAGTTTTGCGGCGGTACTATACAATGAGCAGTTCTTC
CASSFAAVLYNEQFF
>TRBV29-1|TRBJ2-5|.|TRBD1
TGCAGCGTAAGGACAGGGGGCTTAGAGACCCAGTACTTC
CSVRTGGLETQYF
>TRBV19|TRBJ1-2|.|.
TGTGCCAGTAGTTCAAACAGGCGGCGGGGCTACACCTTC
CASSSNRRRGYTF
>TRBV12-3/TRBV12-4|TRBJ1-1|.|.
TGTGCCAGCAGTTTCGGGGACACTGAAGCTTTCTTT
CASSFGDTEAFF
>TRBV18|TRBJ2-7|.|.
TGTGCCAGCACCCGGACTACTCCCTACGAGCAGTACTTC
CASTRTTPYEQYF
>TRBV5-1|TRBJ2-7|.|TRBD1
TGCGCCAGCAGCCCCCCGACAGGGGACGACGAGCAGTACTTC
CASSPPTGDDEQYF
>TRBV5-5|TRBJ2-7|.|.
TGTGCCAGCAGCTTGGAGGGGTACGAGCAGTACTTC
CASSLEGYEQYF
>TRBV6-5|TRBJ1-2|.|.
TGTGCCAGTGGGGCGCCTAACTATGGCTACACCTTC
CASGAPNYGYTF
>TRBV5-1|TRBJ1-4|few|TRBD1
TGCGCCAGCAGCGACCGGGACAGGGATAATGAAAAACTGTTTTTT
CASSDRDRDNEKLFF
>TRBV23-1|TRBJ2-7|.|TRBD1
TGCGCCAGCCTAGGCCCGGACAGGGGGCGCGGCGAGCAGTACTTC
CASLGPDRGRGEQYF
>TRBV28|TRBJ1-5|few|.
TGTGCCAGCTACAGGGCTGTACAGCCCCAGCATTTT
CASYRAVQPQHF
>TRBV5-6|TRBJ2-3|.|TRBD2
TGTGCCAGCAGCGGCGGGACTAGCGGGGCCCTCTTTTGGAATACGCAGTATTTT
CASSGGTSGALFWNTQYF
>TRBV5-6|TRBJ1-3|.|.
TGTGCCAGCAGCTTACGCCGGAGGGGTGTCTCTGGAAACACCATATATTTT
CASSLRRRGVSGNTIYF
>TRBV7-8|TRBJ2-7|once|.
TGTGCCAGCAGCCCGAGCTCCTACGAGCAGTACTTC
CASSPSSYEQYF
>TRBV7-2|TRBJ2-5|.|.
TGTGCCAGCAGCTTAGAAGCAGGGGAAGAGACCCAGTACTTC
CASSLEAGEETQYF
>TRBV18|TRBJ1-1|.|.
TGTGCCAGCTCACAAGGGCAGGGCCGGAACACTGAAGCTTTCTTT
CASSQGQGRNTEAFF
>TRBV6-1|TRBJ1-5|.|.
TGTGCCAGCAACCAGTTCCCGGGAGGACCCCAGCATTTT
CASNQFPGGPQHF
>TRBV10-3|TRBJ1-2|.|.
TGTGCCATCAGTGAAACCTCAGGGTCTGACGGCTACACCTTC
CAISETSGSDGYTF
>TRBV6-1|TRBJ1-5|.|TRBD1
TGTGCCAGCAGTGAACAAGGACAGGGCAGGGGGCAGCCCCAGCATTTT
CASSEQGQGRGQPQHF
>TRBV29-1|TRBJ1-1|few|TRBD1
TGCAGCGTTTCCCCGACCAGGGGGACTGAAGCTTTCTTT
CSVSPTRGTEAFF
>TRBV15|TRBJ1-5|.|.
TGTGCCACCAGCAGAGCTCTGGGGAGAAATCAGCCCCAGCATTTT
CATSRALGRNQPQHF
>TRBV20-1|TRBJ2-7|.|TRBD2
TGCAGTGCTAGTGATAGCGGGACATACGAGCAGTACTTC
CSASDSGTYEQYF
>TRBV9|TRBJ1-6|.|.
TGTGCCAGCAGCGTAAACCCCGAGCTCGCGGCTCCCCTCCACTTT
CASSVNPELAAPLHF
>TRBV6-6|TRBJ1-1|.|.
TGTGCCATCGCCCGGGGGGGGGCCCTTGAAGCTTTCTTT
CAIARGGALEAFF